This T cell receptor (beta chain) stems from a study of T cells in Graves' hyperthyroidism and ophthalmopathy (dated by TCRdb to the late 2010s). Describing the broader study: Peripheral blood was collected at initial diagnosis, before any treatment. To identify distinguishing TCR V-J signatures, a discovery cohort of around 100 patients was used, comprising approximately 40 with Graves' ophthalmopathy and under 60 with stable Graves' hyperthyroidism. Prospective prediction of ophthalmopathy was tested in an independent validation cohort consisting of some 20 hyperthyroidism patients and around 16 patients who later progressed to ophthalmopathy. The 75 to 100 discovery patients were randomly split 7:3 into training and test sets. The study also compared thyroid tissue and blood T-cell repertoires from several Graves' hyperthyroidism patients. Following sampling, methimazole starting at 30 mg daily was given to hyperthyroidism patients, and high-dose intravenous methylprednisolone was given to ophthalmopathy patients. The paper describes TCR Vbeta CDR3 sequencing of 140 or so peripheral blood samples, made up of 43 ophthalmopathy patients, roughly 80 hyperthyroidism patients and roughly 17 progressor patients. What the work shows at the level of the full study, not this receptor alone: No statistical method was used to set the sample size in advance, and investigators knew the group allocation. During validation, the model predicted progression to ophthalmopathy a median of roughly six months ahead of onset, with almost 71% sensitivity and roughly 75% specificity. Blood samples also contained most of the expanded thyroid clonotypes (frequency above 0.001), which suggests that blood repertoires may reflect thyroid immune responses. A 13 V-J signature model separated ophthalmopathy from stable hyperthyroidism, with approximately 86% sensitivity and 81% to 83% specificity in cross-validation and 80%/75% in testing.

TCR beta CDR3 regions were amplified from RNA transcripts. A first-round RT-PCR of the TCR CDR3 used the HTBI primer set with the Qiagen OneStep RT-PCR kit. Libraries were constructed in a second round of multiplex PCR, after which size selection and purification were performed. The libraries were sequenced on an Illumina HiSeq2000 using paired-end 100 bp reads. As for the original processing: SOAPnuke was used to process the raw data, removing reads that contained adapters or uncalled bases, had a mean Phred below 15, or lacked an exact match to the constant primer or identifier. High-quality paired reads were merged using COPE v1.2.5, and each unique nucleotide sequence was defined as a clonotype. MiTCR v1.1 was used to align clonotypes to the IMGT TRBV, TRBD and TRBJ reference segments. The analysis was restricted to V-J combinations with a frequency above 0.0001, which together covered 99% to 99.2% of the repertoires. A TCS score was defined as the ratio of F50 (clonal expansion) to E x V (chaos), with BLOSUM62-based TCRdist applied between CDR3 peptides within each V-J. Welch's t-statistics and random forest reduced fewer than 600 V-J features to 13, which were used in a naive Bayes classifier (R e1071). Thyroid-blood repertoire similarity was quantified with the Morisita-Horn index. Using fastp trimming at Q25 and MiXCR clonotype assembly, TCRdb reanalyzed the public sequencing data and kept in-frame beta chains. Entries are consolidated by CDR3 protein sequence, retaining the most common genes and DNA. What appears here as the V and J calls and clone size reflects TCRdb's work, not the paper's. Within this sample are approximately 870,000 distinct CDR3 sequences, with about two fifths of them counted one time only. 7% to 10% of the sample is held by the ten biggest clonotypes.

Graves' hyperthyroidism was defined as stable when no progression to ophthalmopathy occurred over 18 months of follow-up. Hyperthyroidism patients were newly diagnosed, had a disease duration of under 2 months, and were aged 18 to 65 years. Exclusion was applied to patients with uncontrolled infections, other autoimmune diseases, pregnancy or lactation. Clinical symptoms, serum thyroxine and TRAb, thyroid ultrasound, and orbital computed tomography formed the basis for the diagnoses. Ficoll-Paque density gradient centrifugation was used to isolate PBMCs from 9.5 to 10 ml of fresh peripheral blood. Total RNA was extracted using Trizol reagent, and RNA quality was assessed on an Agilent 2100 Bioanalyzer. CDR1 is given as MRHNA and CDR2 as SNTAGT, both from the germline V gene. Trimming leaves V shorter by 8 bases and J shorter by 2 bases, with the junction holding 11 bases beyond the gene matches. The CDR3 runs 15 amino acids, cysteine and phenylalanine included. Just CDR3 DNA is preserved here, 45 bases in frame from base 1.

For this clonotype: It lacks a known antigen. Nothing much larger sits one base from this clone, and base qualities are not available.

What was sequenced was blood. The receptor's source is a man aged 18 to 29 with Graves' hyperthyroidism. Here the chain combines TRBV6-4 and TRBJ2-5, with 7 bases aligning to TRBD2. The DNA sequence reads TGTGCCAGCGCACCTGGGGCTAGCGGTCAAGAGACCCAGTACTTC. The translation is CASAPGASGQETQYF.